Listed below are T cell receptor beta chains from one sample, sequenced in a study of OX40 agonist ivuxolimab in advanced cancers. The repertoire was sequenced with immunoSEQ multiplex PCR; TCRdb's copy has only in-frame clones and lacks some. The table shows 100,000 to 150,000 clones, with 90% to 95% occurring only once. This sample comprised CD4+ or CD8+ T cells sorted from blood, obtained in a trial of the OX40 agonist ivuxolimab. The receptors were sampled from an adult with an advanced solid tumor such as melanoma, head and neck, liver or kidney cancer. The CDR3 runs from the conserved cysteine through the conserved F or W. Fields, in order: CDR3 length, V gene, J gene, CDR3 protein.

CDR3 length: 14
V gene: TRBV5-1
J gene: TRBJ2-1
CDR3 protein: CASRRLAGDNEQFF

CDR3 length: 16
V gene: TRBV18
J gene: TRBJ2-3
CDR3 protein: CASSPLGGADTDTQYF

CDR3 length: 14
V gene: TRBV30
J gene: TRBJ1-2
CDR3 protein: CAWSPISNNYGYTF

CDR3 length: 18
V gene: TRBV7-7
J gene: TRBJ2-1
CDR3 protein: CASSLRGPGTNTYNEQFF

CDR3 length: 13
V gene: TRBV29-1
J gene: TRBJ2-5
CDR3 protein: CSVLADSQETQYF

CDR3 length: 16
V gene: TRBV5-6
J gene: TRBJ2-1
CDR3 protein: CASSLALALSYNEQFF

CDR3 length: 17
V gene: TRBV7-9
J gene: TRBJ2-5
CDR3 protein: CASSRGLAGPSRETQYF

CDR3 length: 11
V gene: TRBV9
J gene: TRBJ1-3
CDR3 protein: CASSLGNTIYF

CDR3 length: 15
V gene: TRBV11-2
J gene: TRBJ2-3
CDR3 protein: CASSLIERGGNTQYF

CDR3 length: 15
V gene: TRBV19
J gene: TRBJ1-2
CDR3 protein: CASSIGQARVYGYTF

CDR3 length: 17
V gene: TRBV5-1
J gene: TRBJ2-2
CDR3 protein: CASSATGALINTGELFF

CDR3 length: 14
V gene: TRBV2
J gene: TRBJ1-6
CDR3 protein: CASRRRADNSPLHF

CDR3 length: 16
V gene: TRBV4-1
J gene: TRBJ2-1
CDR3 protein: CASSRPRASGYNEQFF

CDR3 length: 14
V gene: TRBV5-1
J gene: TRBJ1-1
CDR3 protein: CASRISGMNTEAFF

CDR3 length: 14
V gene: TRBV2
J gene: TRBJ2-5
CDR3 protein: CASSEGRAQETQYF

CDR3 length: 16
V gene: TRBV11-1
J gene: TRBJ1-1
CDR3 protein: CASSLVLGQGNTEAFF

CDR3 length: 16
V gene: TRBV5-1
J gene: TRBJ1-3
CDR3 protein: CASSLGREGSGNTIYF

CDR3 length: 14
V gene: TRBV6-5
J gene: TRBJ2-1
CDR3 protein: CASSSGQGYNEQFF

CDR3 length: 11
V gene: TRBV7-2
J gene: TRBJ2-7
CDR3 protein: CASSSFYEQYF

CDR3 length: 15
V gene: TRBV28
J gene: TRBJ2-5
CDR3 protein: CASSMGGATQETQYF

CDR3 length: 15
V gene: TRBV5-1
J gene: TRBJ2-7
CDR3 protein: CASRPQTGVAYEQYF

CDR3 length: 14
V gene: TRBV28
J gene: TRBJ1-3
CDR3 protein: CASSLGQIGNTIYF

CDR3 length: 17
V gene: TRBV5-1
J gene: TRBJ2-1
CDR3 protein: CASSPSGRGVDFNEQFF

CDR3 length: 13
V gene: TRBV19
J gene: TRBJ2-7
CDR3 protein: CASSTNGPYEQYF

CDR3 length: 16
V gene: TRBV7-2
J gene: TRBJ1-4
CDR3 protein: CASSFTGTDLNEKLFF

CDR3 length: 14
V gene: TRBV14
J gene: TRBJ2-5
CDR3 protein: CASSRLGGAETQYF

CDR3 length: 15
V gene: TRBV5-1
J gene: TRBJ1-2
CDR3 protein: CASSPSVGTNYGYTF

CDR3 length: 15
V gene: TRBV2
J gene: TRBJ2-1
CDR3 protein: CASSRTPGLAGERFF

CDR3 length: 15
V gene: TRBV9
J gene: TRBJ2-6
CDR3 protein: CASSVLRQGTNVLTF

CDR3 length: 15
V gene: TRBV19
J gene: TRBJ2-2
CDR3 protein: CASSILRANTGELFF

CDR3 length: 13
V gene: TRBV11-2
J gene: TRBJ1-5
CDR3 protein: CASSFGRGQPQHF